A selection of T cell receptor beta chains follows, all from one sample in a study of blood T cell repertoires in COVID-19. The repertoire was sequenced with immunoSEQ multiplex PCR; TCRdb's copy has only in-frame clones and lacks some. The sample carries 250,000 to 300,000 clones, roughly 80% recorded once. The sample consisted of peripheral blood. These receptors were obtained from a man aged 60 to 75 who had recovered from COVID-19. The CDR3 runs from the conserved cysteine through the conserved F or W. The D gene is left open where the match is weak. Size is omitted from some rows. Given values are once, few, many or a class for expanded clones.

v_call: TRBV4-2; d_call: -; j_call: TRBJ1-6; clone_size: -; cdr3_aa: CASSQAGRGSPLHF; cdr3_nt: TGTGCCAGCAGCCAAGCGGGCAGGGGATCACCCCTCCACTTT
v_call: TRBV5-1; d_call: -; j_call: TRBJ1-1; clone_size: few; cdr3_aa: CASSLTGPNTEAFF; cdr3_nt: TGCGCCAGCAGCTTGACAGGGCCGAACACTGAAGCTTTCTTT
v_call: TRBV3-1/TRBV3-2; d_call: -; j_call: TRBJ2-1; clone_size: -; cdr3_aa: CASSQDIARSRERFF; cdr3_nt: TGTGCCAGCAGCCAAGATATAGCTAGGTCGCGTGAACGATTCTTC
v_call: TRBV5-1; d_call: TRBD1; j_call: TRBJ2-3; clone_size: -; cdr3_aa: CASSRSGQGADTQYF; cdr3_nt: TGCGCCAGCAGCAGATCCGGACAGGGCGCAGATACGCAGTATTTT
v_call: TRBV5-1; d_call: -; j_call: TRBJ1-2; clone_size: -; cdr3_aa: CASSQDSYGYTF; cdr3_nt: TGCGCCAGCAGCCAAGACAGCTATGGCTACACCTTC
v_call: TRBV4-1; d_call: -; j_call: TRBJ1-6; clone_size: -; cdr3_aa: CASSQGRAGNSPLHF; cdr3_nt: TGCGCCAGCAGCCAAGGACGGGCAGGGAATTCACCCCTCCACTTT
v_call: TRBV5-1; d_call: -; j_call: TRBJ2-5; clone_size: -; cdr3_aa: CASSPDAGDLTQYF; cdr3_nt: TGCGCCAGCTCCCCGGACGCCGGGGATTTAACCCAGTACTTC
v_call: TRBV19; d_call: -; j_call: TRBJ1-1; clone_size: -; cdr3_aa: CAGTKGAEAFF; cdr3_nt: TGTGCCGGAACAAAAGGGGCCGAAGCTTTCTTT
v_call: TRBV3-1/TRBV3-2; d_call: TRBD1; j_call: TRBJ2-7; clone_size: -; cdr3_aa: CASSRVDRLSEQYF; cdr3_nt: TGTGCCAGCAGCCGCGTGGACAGGCTAAGCGAGCAGTACTTC
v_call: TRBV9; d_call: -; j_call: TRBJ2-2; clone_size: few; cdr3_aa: CASSVRAAATGELFF; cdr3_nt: TGTGCCAGCAGCGTTCGAGCGGCGGCCACCGGGGAGCTGTTTTTT
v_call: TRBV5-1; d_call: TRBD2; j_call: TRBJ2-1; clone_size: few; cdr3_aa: CASSLVGGGYNEQFF; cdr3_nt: TGCGCCAGCAGCTTGGTTGGCGGGGGGTACAATGAGCAGTTCTTC
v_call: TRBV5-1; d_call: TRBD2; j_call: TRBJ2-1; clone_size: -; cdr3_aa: CASSLGGLAAEQFF; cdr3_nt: TGCGCCAGCAGCTTGGGGGGACTAGCGGCTGAGCAGTTCTTC
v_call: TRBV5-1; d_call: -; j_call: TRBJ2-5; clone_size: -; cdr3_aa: CASSLERTQETQYF; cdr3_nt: TGCGCCAGCAGCTTGGAGAGAACCCAAGAGACCCAGTACTTC
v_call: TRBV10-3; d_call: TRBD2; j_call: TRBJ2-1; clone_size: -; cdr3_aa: CAIRDSGRALNEQFF; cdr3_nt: TGTGCCATCAGGGATAGCGGGAGGGCCTTGAATGAGCAGTTCTTC
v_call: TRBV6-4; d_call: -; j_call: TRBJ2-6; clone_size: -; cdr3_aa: CASSLEGGSGANVLTF; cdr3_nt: TGTGCCAGCAGTTTGGAGGGTGGGTCTGGGGCCAACGTCCTGACTTTC
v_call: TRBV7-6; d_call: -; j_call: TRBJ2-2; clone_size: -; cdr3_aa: CASRSTGINTGELFF; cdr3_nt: TGTGCCAGCAGATCCACAGGGATCAACACCGGGGAGCTGTTTTTT
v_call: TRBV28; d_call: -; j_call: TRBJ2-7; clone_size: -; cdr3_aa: CASSFAGAAYEQYF; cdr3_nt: TGTGCCAGCAGTTTTGCGGGGGCCGCCTACGAGCAGTACTTC
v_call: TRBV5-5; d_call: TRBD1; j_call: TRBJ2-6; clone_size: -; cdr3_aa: CASTRTQGAGANVLTF; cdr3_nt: TGTGCCAGCACCCGCACTCAGGGGGCGGGGGCCAACGTCCTGACTTTC
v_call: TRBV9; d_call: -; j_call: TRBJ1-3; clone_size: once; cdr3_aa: CASSRRTAGNTIYF; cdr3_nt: TGTGCCAGCAGCCGTCGGACAGCCGGAAACACCATATATTTT
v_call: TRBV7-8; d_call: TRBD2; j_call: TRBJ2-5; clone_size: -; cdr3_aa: CATTGAVAGVGETQYF; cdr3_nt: TGTGCCACGACCGGGGCCGTAGCGGGGGTAGGAGAGACCCAGTACTTC
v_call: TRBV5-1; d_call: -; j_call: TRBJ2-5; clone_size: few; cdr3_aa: CASSPGTTARETQYF; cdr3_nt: TGCGCCAGCAGCCCTGGGACAACGGCGAGAGAGACCCAGTACTTC
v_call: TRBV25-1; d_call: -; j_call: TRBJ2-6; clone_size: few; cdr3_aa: CASSQRAGSTSGANVLTF; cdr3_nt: TGTGCCAGCAGTCAGCGGGCAGGGTCAACCTCTGGGGCCAACGTCCTGACTTTC
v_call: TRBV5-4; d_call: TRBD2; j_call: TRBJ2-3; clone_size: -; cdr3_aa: CASSGPGLAATDTQYF; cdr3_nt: TGTGCCAGCAGCGGCCCGGGACTAGCGGCGACAGATACGCAGTATTTT
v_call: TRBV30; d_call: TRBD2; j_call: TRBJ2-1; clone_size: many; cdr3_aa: CAWTRGLAGDSEQFF; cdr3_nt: TGTGCCTGGACCCGCGGACTAGCGGGAGACTCTGAGCAGTTCTTC
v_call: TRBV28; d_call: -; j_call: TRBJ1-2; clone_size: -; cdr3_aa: CASRVGGAGYGYTF; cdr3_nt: TGTGCCAGCAGGGTGGGGGGAGCGGGCTATGGCTACACCTTC
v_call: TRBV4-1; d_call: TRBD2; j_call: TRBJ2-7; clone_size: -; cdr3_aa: CASSQEKTSVVYEQYF; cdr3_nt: TGCGCCAGCAGCCAAGAAAAGACTAGCGTCGTGTACGAGCAGTACTTC
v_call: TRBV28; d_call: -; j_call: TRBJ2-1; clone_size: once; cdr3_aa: CASSLGGSYNEQFF; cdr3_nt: TGTGCCAGCAGTTTAGGAGGTTCCTACAATGAGCAGTTCTTC
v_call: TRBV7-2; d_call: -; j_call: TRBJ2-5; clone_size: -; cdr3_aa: CASSPDGVQETQYF; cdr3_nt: TGTGCCAGCAGCCCCGACGGAGTCCAAGAGACCCAGTACTTC
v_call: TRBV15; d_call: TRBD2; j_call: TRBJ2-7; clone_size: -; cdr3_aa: CATSRAGTSGEQYF; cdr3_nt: TGTGCCACCAGCAGAGCGGGGACTAGTGGCGAGCAGTACTTC
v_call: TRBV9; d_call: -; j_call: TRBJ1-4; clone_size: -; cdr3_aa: CASSTAGTNEKLFF; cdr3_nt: TGTGCCAGCAGCACCGCCGGGACAAATGAAAAACTGTTTTTT
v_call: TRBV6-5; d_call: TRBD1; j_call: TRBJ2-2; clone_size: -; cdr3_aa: CAIRQGASSTGELFF; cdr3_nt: TGTGCCATCCGACAGGGGGCTTCCAGCACCGGGGAGCTGTTTTTT
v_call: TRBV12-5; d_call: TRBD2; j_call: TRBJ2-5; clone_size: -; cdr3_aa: CASGLSGRVGAETQYF; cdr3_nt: TGTGCTAGTGGTTTGAGTGGGAGGGTGGGAGCAGAGACCCAGTACTTC
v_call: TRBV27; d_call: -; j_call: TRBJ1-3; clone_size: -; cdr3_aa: CASSLNLPRSGNTIYF; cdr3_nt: TGTGCCAGCAGTTTAAACCTCCCTAGGTCTGGAAACACCATATATTTT
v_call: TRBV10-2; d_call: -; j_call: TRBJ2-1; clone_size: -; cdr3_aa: CASKTSGPEQFF; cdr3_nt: TGCGCCAGCAAGACCTCAGGGCCTGAGCAGTTCTTC
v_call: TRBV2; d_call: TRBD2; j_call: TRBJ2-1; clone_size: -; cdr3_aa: CASIVDAGGSNEQFF; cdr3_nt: TGTGCCAGCATTGTTGATGCGGGGGGCTCGAATGAGCAGTTCTTC
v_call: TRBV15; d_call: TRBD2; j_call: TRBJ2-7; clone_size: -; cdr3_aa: CATSRGIPAGGPYEQYF; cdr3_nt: TGTGCCACCAGCAGAGGGATTCCAGCGGGGGGGCCCTACGAGCAGTACTTC
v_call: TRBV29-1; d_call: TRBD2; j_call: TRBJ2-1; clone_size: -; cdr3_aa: CSVSGTSGRWGEQFF; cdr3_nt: TGCAGCGTTTCGGGGACTAGCGGGAGATGGGGTGAGCAGTTCTTC
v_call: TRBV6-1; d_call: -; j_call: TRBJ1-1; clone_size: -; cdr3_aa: CASSEVGRGTEAFF; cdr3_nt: TGTGCCAGCAGTGAGGTCGGCAGGGGCACTGAAGCTTTCTTT
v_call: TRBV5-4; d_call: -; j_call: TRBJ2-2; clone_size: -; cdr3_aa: CASSLEAGQNTGELFF; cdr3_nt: TGTGCCAGCAGCTTGGAGGCAGGTCAGAACACCGGGGAGCTGTTTTTT
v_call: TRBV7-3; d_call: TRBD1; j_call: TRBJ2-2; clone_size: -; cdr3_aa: CASGQGPPANTGELFF; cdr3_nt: TGTGCCAGCGGACAGGGACCCCCCGCGAACACCGGGGAGCTGTTTTTT
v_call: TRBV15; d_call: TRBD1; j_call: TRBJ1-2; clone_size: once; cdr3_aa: CATSAAGQGSAGEGYTF; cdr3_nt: TGTGCCACCAGCGCCGCGGGACAGGGCTCCGCGGGGGAGGGCTACACCTTC
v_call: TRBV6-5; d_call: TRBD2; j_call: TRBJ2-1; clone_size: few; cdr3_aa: CASNPLSGGANEQFF; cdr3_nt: TGTGCCAGCAATCCCCTGAGCGGGGGGGCGAATGAGCAGTTCTTC
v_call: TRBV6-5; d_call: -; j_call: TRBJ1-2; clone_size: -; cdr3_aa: CASSGGQNYGYTF; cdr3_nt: TGTGCCAGCAGCGGGGGTCAAAACTATGGCTACACCTTC
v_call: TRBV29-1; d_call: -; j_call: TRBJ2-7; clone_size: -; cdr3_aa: CSGGERTYEQYF; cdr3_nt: TGCAGCGGGGGGGAGAGAACTTACGAGCAGTACTTC
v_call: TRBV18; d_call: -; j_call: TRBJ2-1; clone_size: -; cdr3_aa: CASSPLGGEGQFF; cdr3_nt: TGTGCCAGCTCACCACTGGGCGGGGAAGGGCAGTTCTTC
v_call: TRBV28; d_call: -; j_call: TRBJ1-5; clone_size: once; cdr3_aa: CASSLRRAGTGSNQGNQPQHF; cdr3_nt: -
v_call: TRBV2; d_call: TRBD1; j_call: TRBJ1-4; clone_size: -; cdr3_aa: CASSEYGQGGGKLFF; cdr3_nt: TGTGCCAGCAGTGAATACGGACAGGGCGGAGGAAAACTGTTTTTT
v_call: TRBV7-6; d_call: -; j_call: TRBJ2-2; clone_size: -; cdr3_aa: CASSTTGRANTGELFF; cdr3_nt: TGTGCCAGCAGCACAACAGGTCGGGCGAACACCGGGGAGCTGTTTTTT
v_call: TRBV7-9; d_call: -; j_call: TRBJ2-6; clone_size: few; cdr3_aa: CASSARVGSGANVLTF; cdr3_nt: TGTGCCAGCAGCGCTCGGGTCGGGAGCGGGGCCAACGTCCTGACTTTC
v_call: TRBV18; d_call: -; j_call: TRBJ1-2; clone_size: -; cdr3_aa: CASSRLRQERGANGYTF; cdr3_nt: TGTGCCAGCTCACGCCTAAGACAGGAACGGGGGGCTAATGGCTACACCTTC
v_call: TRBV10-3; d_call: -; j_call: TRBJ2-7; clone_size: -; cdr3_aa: CAISESRGTTQTPYEQYF; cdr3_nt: TGTGCCATCAGTGAGAGTAGGGGTACAACCCAAACACCCTACGAGCAGTACTTC
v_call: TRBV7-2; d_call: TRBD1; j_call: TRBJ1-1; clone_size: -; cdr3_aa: CASSTQTGSGTEAFF; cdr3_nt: TGTGCCAGCAGCACACAGACAGGGAGTGGCACTGAAGCTTTCTTT